A selection of T cell receptor beta chains follows, all from one sample in a study of T-cell reconstitution after alpha-beta-depleted transplantation in children. TCRdb analysed the PCR reads with MiXCR anew, one entry per CDR3 protein. This table holds under 750,000 distinct CDR3 sequences, around 23% found once. Sequenced here: PBMCs, mostly from graft donor cells, sampled 360 days after TCRalphabeta/CD19-depleted stem cell transplant. These receptor sequences come from a boy younger than two who had a stem cell transplant for acute myeloid leukemia, so the T cells may come from the graft donor. Both conserved end residues are part of each CDR3. The order of the fields is J gene, CDR3 length, clone size, V gene, D gene, CDR3 DNA, CDR3 protein. The D gene is left open where the match is weak. Where a row states a size, it is once, few, many or the class of an expanded clone; other rows omit it.

j_gene: TRBJ1-1; len: 12; abundance: few; v_gene: TRBV4-1; d_gene: TRBD1; CDR3nt: TGCGCCAGCAGACGGGACAGCGCTGAAGCTTTCTTT; CDR3aa: CASRRDSAEAFF
j_gene: TRBJ2-1; len: 16; abundance: few; v_gene: TRBV24-1; d_gene: TRBD2; CDR3nt: TGTGCCACCAGTGATTCCGTCGGGGGGAGATACAATGAGCAGTTCTTC; CDR3aa: CATSDSVGGRYNEQFF
j_gene: TRBJ2-7; len: 14; abundance: .; v_gene: TRBV7-6; d_gene: .; CDR3nt: TGTGCCAGCAGTCCTGGAGCAGGCTTCTACGAGCAGTACTTC; CDR3aa: CASSPGAGFYEQYF
j_gene: TRBJ1-2; len: 12; abundance: .; v_gene: TRBV5-1; d_gene: .; CDR3nt: TGCGCCAGCAGCCAGTCGCGACAGTACTACACCTTC; CDR3aa: CASSQSRQYYTF
j_gene: TRBJ2-7; len: 14; abundance: .; v_gene: TRBV7-2; d_gene: .; CDR3nt: TGTGCCAGCAGCCTAGACAGATCGGGCAACGAGCAGTACTTC; CDR3aa: CASSLDRSGNEQYF
j_gene: TRBJ1-1; len: 11; abundance: few; v_gene: TRBV20-1; d_gene: .; CDR3nt: TGCAGTGCTAGATGGGACACTGAAGCTTTCTTT; CDR3aa: CSARWDTEAFF
j_gene: TRBJ2-7; len: 14; abundance: .; v_gene: TRBV7-9; d_gene: .; CDR3nt: TGTGCCAGCAGCCACCGGGACGGGACCTACGAGCAGTACTTC; CDR3aa: CASSHRDGTYEQYF
j_gene: TRBJ2-2; len: 15; abundance: .; v_gene: TRBV11-2; d_gene: TRBD2; CDR3nt: TGTGCCAGCAGCTCTCGCGGGGGGGTGGCCGGGGAGCTGTTTTTT; CDR3aa: CASSSRGGVAGELFF
j_gene: TRBJ2-3; len: 17; abundance: .; v_gene: TRBV20-1; d_gene: TRBD2; CDR3nt: TGCAGTGCTAGTTCTAGCGGGGCCGGAGTAAGCACAGATACGCAGTATTTT; CDR3aa: CSASSSGAGVSTDTQYF
j_gene: TRBJ2-1; len: 19; abundance: .; v_gene: TRBV6-5; d_gene: TRBD2; CDR3nt: TGTGCCAGCAGTTACATGGGACTAGCGGGGGGGACCCCCTACAATGAGCAGTTCTTC; CDR3aa: CASSYMGLAGGTPYNEQFF
j_gene: TRBJ2-2; len: 16; abundance: many; v_gene: TRBV4-3; d_gene: .; CDR3nt: TGCGCCAGCAGCCAAGCGAGCTATTCGCCCACCGGGGAGCTGTTTTTT; CDR3aa: CASSQASYSPTGELFF
j_gene: TRBJ1-4; len: 14; abundance: few; v_gene: TRBV20-1; d_gene: TRBD1; CDR3nt: TGCAGTGCTACCCCGACAGGGAGAAATGAAAAACTGTTTTTT; CDR3aa: CSATPTGRNEKLFF
j_gene: TRBJ1-2; len: 12; abundance: once; v_gene: TRBV12-3/TRBV12-4; d_gene: .; CDR3nt: TGTGCCAGCAGTTTTTGGCAAGTTGGCTACACCTTC; CDR3aa: CASSFWQVGYTF
j_gene: TRBJ1-1; len: 14; abundance: many; v_gene: TRBV5-1; d_gene: TRBD1; CDR3nt: TGCGCCAGCAGCCCACAGGGGAAGGGCACTGAAGCTTTCTTT; CDR3aa: CASSPQGKGTEAFF
j_gene: TRBJ2-3; len: 17; abundance: .; v_gene: TRBV20-1; d_gene: TRBD1; CDR3nt: TGCAGTGCTAGGGCTCTTCTTAGACAGGGCCACACAGATACGCAGTATTTT; CDR3aa: CSARALLRQGHTDTQYF
j_gene: TRBJ1-3; len: 14; abundance: many; v_gene: TRBV20-1; d_gene: .; CDR3nt: TGCAGTGCTAGAGAAGCGGGTGGTGGAAACACCATATATTTT; CDR3aa: CSAREAGGGNTIYF
j_gene: TRBJ2-5; len: 14; abundance: .; v_gene: TRBV7-9; d_gene: TRBD1; CDR3nt: TGTGCCAGCAGCTTAGAACAGGGGTCGGAGACCCAGTACTTC; CDR3aa: CASSLEQGSETQYF
j_gene: TRBJ1-5; len: 17; abundance: .; v_gene: TRBV25-1; d_gene: .; CDR3nt: TGTGCCAGCAGCCCCGCTGTGGGGGTAGAAGGCAATCAGCCCCAGCATTTT; CDR3aa: CASSPAVGVEGNQPQHF
j_gene: TRBJ2-7; len: 13; abundance: few; v_gene: TRBV29-1; d_gene: .; CDR3nt: TGCAGCGTGTTTGAACAGGGAGCCTACGAGCAGTACTTC; CDR3aa: CSVFEQGAYEQYF
j_gene: TRBJ2-3; len: 12; abundance: few; v_gene: TRBV6-5; d_gene: TRBD2; CDR3nt: TGTGCCAGCCCTCCGGGGGGACATACGCAGTATTTT; CDR3aa: CASPPGGHTQYF
j_gene: TRBJ2-1; len: 17; abundance: few; v_gene: TRBV20-1; d_gene: .; CDR3nt: TGCAGTGCTAGATTGGTCCGGAGAGGGAACTTCAAAAATGAGCAGTTCTTC; CDR3aa: CSARLVRRGNFKNEQFF
j_gene: TRBJ1-4; len: 13; abundance: .; v_gene: TRBV12-3/TRBV12-4; d_gene: .; CDR3nt: TGTGCCAGCACTCCGGGGGGAGGCGAAAAACTGTTTTTT; CDR3aa: CASTPGGGEKLFF
j_gene: TRBJ2-2; len: 12; abundance: few; v_gene: TRBV7-9; d_gene: .; CDR3nt: TGTGCCAGCAGACTTCCACCCGGGGAGCTGTTTTTT; CDR3aa: CASRLPPGELFF
j_gene: TRBJ2-7; len: 15; abundance: .; v_gene: TRBV20-1; d_gene: .; CDR3nt: TGCAGTGCTAGGGGCGGAGGGAAGGGGTCCTACGAGCAGTACTTC; CDR3aa: CSARGGGKGSYEQYF
j_gene: TRBJ2-1; len: 15; abundance: many; v_gene: TRBV20-1; d_gene: TRBD1; CDR3nt: TGCAGTGCATACACAGGACAGGGAACCTACAATGAGCAGTTCTTC; CDR3aa: CSAYTGQGTYNEQFF
j_gene: TRBJ1-5; len: 15; abundance: .; v_gene: TRBV20-1; d_gene: .; CDR3nt: TGCAGTGTCCCGGAGATGGGGGGGAGCAATCAGCCCCAGCATTTT; CDR3aa: CSVPEMGGSNQPQHF